This T cell receptor beta chain was observed in a study of T cells in women clearing cervical HPV infection. Assay used: immunoSEQ multiplex PCR; TCRdb lists only in-frame clones, some missing. The sample table sets out some 41,000 clones. In germline, CDR1 is LNHDA, CDR2 SQIVND (reference sequence). The CDR3 totals 13 residues. On this clone: The read is 3 residues too short to cover the CDR3 end, so that end is filled in from the germline J gene.

The sequenced sample consisted of blood buffy coat. The receptor's source is a woman aged 18 to 75 with a cervical HPV16 infection that either progressed to CIN3+ or cleared (not recorded which). The chain uses TRBV19 and TRBJ1-2, with D perhaps TRBD1 (6 bases). The CDR3 DNA, read in part, is TGTGCCAGTAGTACGGACAGTGCGTACGAC. Translating it yields CASSTDSAYD. The complete CDR3 sequence is CASSTDSAYDYTF.